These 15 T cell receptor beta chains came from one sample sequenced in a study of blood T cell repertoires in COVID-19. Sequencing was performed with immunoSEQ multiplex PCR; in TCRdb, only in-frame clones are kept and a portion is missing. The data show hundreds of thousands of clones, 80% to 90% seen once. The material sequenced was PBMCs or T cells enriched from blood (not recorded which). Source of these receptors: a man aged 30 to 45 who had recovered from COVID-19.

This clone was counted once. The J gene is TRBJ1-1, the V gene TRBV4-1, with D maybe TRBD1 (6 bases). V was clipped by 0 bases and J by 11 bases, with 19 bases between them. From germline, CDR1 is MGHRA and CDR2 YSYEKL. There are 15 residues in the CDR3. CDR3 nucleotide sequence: TGCGCCAGCAGCCAAGATCTTCGAACCAACAGGGTTGCTTTCTTT. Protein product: CASSQDLRTNRVAFF.

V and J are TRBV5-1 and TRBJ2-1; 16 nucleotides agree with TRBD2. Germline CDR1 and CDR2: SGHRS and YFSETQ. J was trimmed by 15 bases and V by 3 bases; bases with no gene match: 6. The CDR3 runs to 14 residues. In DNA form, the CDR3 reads TGCGCCAGCAGCTCTGGGACTAGCGGGGGGGCCGGGTTCTTC. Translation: CASSSGTSGGAGFF.

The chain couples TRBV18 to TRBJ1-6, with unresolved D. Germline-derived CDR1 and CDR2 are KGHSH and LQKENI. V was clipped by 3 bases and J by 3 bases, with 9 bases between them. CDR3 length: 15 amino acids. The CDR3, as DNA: TGTGCCAGCTCACCTGCAGGAAACTATAATTCACCCCTCCACTTT. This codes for CASSPAGNYNSPLHF.

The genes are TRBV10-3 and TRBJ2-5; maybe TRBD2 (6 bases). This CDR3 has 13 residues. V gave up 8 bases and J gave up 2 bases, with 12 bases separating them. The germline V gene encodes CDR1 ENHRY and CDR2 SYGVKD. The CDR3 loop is CAIAGLRQETQYF. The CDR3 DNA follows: TGTGCCATCGCGGGATTAAGGCAAGAGACCCAGTACTTC.

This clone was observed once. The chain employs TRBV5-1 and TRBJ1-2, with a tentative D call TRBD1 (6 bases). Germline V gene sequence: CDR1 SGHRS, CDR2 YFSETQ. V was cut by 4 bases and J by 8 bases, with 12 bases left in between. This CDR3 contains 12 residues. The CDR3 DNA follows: TGCGCCAGCAGCGTGGACAGCCTGGGCTACACCTTC. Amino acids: CASSVDSLGYTF.

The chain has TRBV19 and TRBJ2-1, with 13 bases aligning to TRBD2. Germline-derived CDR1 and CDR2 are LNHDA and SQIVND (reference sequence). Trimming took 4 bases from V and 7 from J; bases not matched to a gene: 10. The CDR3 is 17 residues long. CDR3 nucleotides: TGTGCCAGTAGTACGCCGGGACTAGCGGGATACCGTAATGAGCAGTTCTTC. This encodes CASSTPGLAGYRNEQFF.

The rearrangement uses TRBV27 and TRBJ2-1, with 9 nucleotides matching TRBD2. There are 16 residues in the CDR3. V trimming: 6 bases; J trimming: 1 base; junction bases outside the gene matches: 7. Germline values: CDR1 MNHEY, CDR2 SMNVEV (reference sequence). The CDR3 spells CASSPGAGGSYNEQFF. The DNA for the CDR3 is TGTGCCAGCAGCCCGGGGGCGGGAGGGTCCTACAATGAGCAGTTCTTC.

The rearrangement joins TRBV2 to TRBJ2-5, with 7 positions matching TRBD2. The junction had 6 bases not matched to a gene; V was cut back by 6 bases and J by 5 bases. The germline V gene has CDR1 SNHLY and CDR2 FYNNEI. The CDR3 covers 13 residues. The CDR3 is CASRGRELETQYF. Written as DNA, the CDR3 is TGTGCCAGCAGGGGGAGGGAATTGGAGACCCAGTACTTC.

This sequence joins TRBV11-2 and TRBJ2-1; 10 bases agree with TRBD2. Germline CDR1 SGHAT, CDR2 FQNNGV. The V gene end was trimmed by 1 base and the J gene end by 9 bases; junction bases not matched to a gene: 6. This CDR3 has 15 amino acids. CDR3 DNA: TGTGCCAGCAGCTTAGTTTCTAGCGGGAGAGGTGAGCAGTTCTTC. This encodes CASSLVSSGRGEQFF.

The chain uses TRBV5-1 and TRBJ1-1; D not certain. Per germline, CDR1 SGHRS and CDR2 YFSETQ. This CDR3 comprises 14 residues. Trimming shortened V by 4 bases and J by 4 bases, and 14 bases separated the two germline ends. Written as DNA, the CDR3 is TGCGCCAGCAGCGGAGGTGGTGCGGGCACTGAAGCTTTCTTT. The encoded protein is CASSGGGAGTEAFF.

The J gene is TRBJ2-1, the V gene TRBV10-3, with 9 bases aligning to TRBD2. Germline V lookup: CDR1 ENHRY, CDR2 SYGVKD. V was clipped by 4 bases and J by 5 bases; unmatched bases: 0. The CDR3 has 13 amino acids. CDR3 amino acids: CAISGLADNEQFF. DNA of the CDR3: TGTGCCATCAGTGGACTAGCGGACAATGAGCAGTTCTTC.

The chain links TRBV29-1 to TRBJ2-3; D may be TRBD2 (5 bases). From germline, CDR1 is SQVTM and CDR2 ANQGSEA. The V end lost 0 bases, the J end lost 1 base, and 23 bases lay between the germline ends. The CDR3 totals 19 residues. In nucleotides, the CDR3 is TGCAGCGTTGAAGACGTGTTCGGGGTAGATTTAGGAGGCACAGATACGCAGTATTTT. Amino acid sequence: CSVEDVFGVDLGGTDTQYF.

CDR3 protein: CASSQVGSAQTQYF. Written as DNA, the CDR3 is TGCGCCAGCAGCCAAGTCGGGAGCGCACAGACCCAGTACTTC. The J gene is TRBJ2-5, the V gene TRBV4-1, with TRBD2 as a possible D gene (6 bases). From germline, CDR1 is MGHRA and CDR2 YSYEKL. The CDR3 runs 14 residues. V shed 1 base and J shed 6 bases, with 12 bases lying between them.

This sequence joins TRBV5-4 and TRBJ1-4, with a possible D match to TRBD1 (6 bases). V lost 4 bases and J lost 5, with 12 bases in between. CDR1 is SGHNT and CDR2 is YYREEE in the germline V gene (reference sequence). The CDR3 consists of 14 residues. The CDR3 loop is CASSPGQQNEKLFF. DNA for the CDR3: TGTGCCAGCAGCCCGGGACAACAAAATGAAAAACTGTTTTTT.

The CDR3 here is CASSHPDRAGNEAFF. CDR3 sequence (DNA): TGTGCCAGCAGCCACCCAGACAGGGCAGGGAATGAAGCTTTCTTT. The chain employs TRBV3-1 (or the pseudogene TRBV3-2) and TRBJ1-1, with 7 positions matching TRBD1. The junction had 11 bases not matched to a gene; V was cut back by 3 bases and J by 7 bases. Germline assignment: CDR1 LGHDT and CDR2 YNNKEL (reference sequence). This CDR3 spans 15 amino acids.